The T cell receptor (beta chain) described here comes from a study of cytomegalovirus exposure and HLA in healthy donors. The V gene end was trimmed by 4 bases and the J gene end by 1 base; junction bases not matched to a gene: 2. The CDR3 runs 14 residues. Germline V gene sequence: CDR1 SGHRS, CDR2 YFSETQ. Use of 60 Vbeta and 13 Jbeta primers characterized the PCR. The data were produced by immunoSEQ multiplex PCR, yet TCRdb's version contains in-frame clones alone and is incomplete. The repertoire includes approximately 140,000 clones, around 79% of them detected once, and about 6.9% sits in the top ten.

Sequencing used PBMCs. The chain links TRBV5-1 to TRBJ2-3; 8 positions match TRBD1. The source of this sequence is a woman aged 40 to 50 in good health and CMV-seropositive. The CDR3 nucleotides are TGCGCCAGCAGCCAGGGACAGGGCACAGATACGCAGTATTTT. Translation gives CASSQGQGTDTQYF.